Each of the 10 T cell receptor beta chains below was sequenced from the same sample in a study of T cell clones after liver transplantation. The repertoire was sequenced with immunoSEQ multiplex PCR; TCRdb's copy has only in-frame clones and lacks some. This table has about 75,000 clones, around 84% appearing once. This sample comprised CD4+ T cells from blood, obtained around 50 months after liver transplant. The receptor set was obtained from a human patient who received a liver transplant. Some T cells may be the graft donor's.

This rearrangement joins TRBV14 to TRBJ2-5, with 9 bases that match TRBD2. CDR3 length: 15 residues. Germline V lookup: CDR1 SGHDN, CDR2 FVKESK. Trimming cost V 4 bases and J 5 bases; bases outside gene matches: 8. The CDR3 is CASSPWGLAGETQYF. For the CDR3, the DNA is TGTGCCAGCAGCCCATGGGGACTAGCAGGGGAGACCCAGTACTTC.

V and J are TRBV5-1 and TRBJ2-7; no clear D. V lost 0 bases to trimming and J lost 5 bases, with 3 bases between them. Looked up from germline, CDR1 is SGHRS and CDR2 is YFSETQ. The CDR3 is made up of 11 amino acids. DNA of the CDR3: TGCGCCAGCAGCTTGGCCGACGAGCAGTACTTC. Its translation: CASSLADEQYF.

The chain uses TRBV4-2 and TRBJ1-2; TRBD1 matches 10 bases. CDR3 length equals 15 residues. The germline CDR1 and CDR2 sequences are LGHNA and YNFKEQ. J lost 6 bases, V lost 4 bases, and 8 bases had no gene match. CDR3 region: CASSPTIGTGDGYTF. The CDR3, as DNA: TGTGCCAGCAGCCCGACGATCGGGACAGGGGATGGCTACACCTTC.

The rearrangement uses TRBV4-3 and TRBJ1-1; 12 positions agree with TRBD1. The CDR3 contains 14 residues. The germline gives CDR1 LGHNA, CDR2 YSLEER. J gave up 4 bases and V 8 bases, and 5 bases lay outside the gene matches. For the CDR3, the DNA is TGCGCCAGCGGGGACAGGGGGCGCACCACTGAAGCTTTCTTT. The encoded protein is CASGDRGRTTEAFF.

This CDR3 is CASSPGLAGGPGNEQFF. CDR3 nucleotide sequence: TGTGCCAGCAGCCCGGGACTAGCGGGAGGGCCGGGGAATGAGCAGTTCTTC. The chain recombines TRBV5-4 with TRBJ2-1, with 16 bases fitting TRBD2. CDR3 size: 17 residues. V lost 4 bases, J lost 7 bases, and 8 bases stayed unmatched. Germline loops: CDR1 SGHNT, CDR2 YYREEE (reference sequence).

The chain is built from TRBV7-2 and TRBJ1-2; 7 positions match TRBD1. From germline, CDR1 is SGHTA and CDR2 FQGNSA. This CDR3 is built from 14 residues. V gave up 4 bases and J gave up 7 bases; unmatched junction bases: 9. CDR3 region: CASSSGGTVRGYTF. For the CDR3, the DNA is TGTGCCAGCAGCTCCGGAGGGACAGTGCGTGGCTACACCTTC.

The chain combines TRBV4-3 with TRBJ1-2; 12 bases map to TRBD1. The CDR3 length is 15 residues. Germline V gene sequence: CDR1 LGHNA, CDR2 YSLEER. After removal of 4 bases from V and 6 bases from J, the junction contained 6 bases not matched to a gene. As DNA, the CDR3 is TGCGCCAGCAGCCCCCGGGACAGGGGGCAGGATGGCTACACCTTC. Encoded protein: CASSPRDRGQDGYTF.

The gene calls are TRBV6-5 and TRBJ1-2, with 7 bases aligning to TRBD1. Germline CDR1 MNHEY, CDR2 SVGAGI. This CDR3 region has 12 residues. V dropped 8 bases and J dropped 6; count of bases not matched to a gene: 6. CDR3: CASAGTAHGYTF. In DNA, the CDR3 is TGTGCCAGCGCCGGGACAGCACATGGCTACACCTTC.

The chain carries TRBV2 and TRBJ1-1; 8 nucleotides agree with TRBD1. This CDR3 spans 13 amino acids. Losses at the gene ends were 6 bases for V and 4 bases for J; bases not matched to a gene: 4. Germline V gene sequence: CDR1 SNHLY, CDR2 FYNNEI. The CDR3 loop is CASRPTGATEAFF. The CDR3 DNA reads as TGTGCCAGCAGGCCGACAGGGGCCACTGAAGCTTTCTTT.

This sequence joins TRBV7-8 and TRBJ2-7, with a weak D call TRBD1 (7 bases). Germline V gene sequence: CDR1 SGHVS, CDR2 FQNEAQ. The CDR3 sequence is 16 residues long. V lost 1 base and J 1 base, leaving 14 bases between the germline ends. The CDR3 coding sequence is TGTGCCAGCAGCTTAGGGACAGGACTACCATCCTACGAGCAGTACTTC. Translating it yields CASSLGTGLPSYEQYF.